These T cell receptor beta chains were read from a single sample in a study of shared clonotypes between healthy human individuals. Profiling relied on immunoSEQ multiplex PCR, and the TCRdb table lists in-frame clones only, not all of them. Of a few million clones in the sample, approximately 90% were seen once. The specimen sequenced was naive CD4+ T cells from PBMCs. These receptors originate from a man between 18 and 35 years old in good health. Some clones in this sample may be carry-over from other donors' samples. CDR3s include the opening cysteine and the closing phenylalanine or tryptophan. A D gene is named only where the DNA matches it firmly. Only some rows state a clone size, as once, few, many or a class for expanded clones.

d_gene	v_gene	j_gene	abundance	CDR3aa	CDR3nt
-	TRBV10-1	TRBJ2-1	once	CASSLSGSNEQFF	TGCGCCAGCAGTTTGTCGGGGAGTAATGAGCAGTTCTTC
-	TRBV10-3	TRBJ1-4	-	CAISESTLGAKLFF	TGTGCCATCAGTGAGTCAACCCTTGGGGCAAAACTGTTTTTT
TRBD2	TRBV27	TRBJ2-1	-	CASSLWGRDYNEQFF	TGTGCCAGCAGTTTATGGGGGAGGGATTACAATGAGCAGTTCTTC
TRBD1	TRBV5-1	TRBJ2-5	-	CASSPLTGTQETQYF	TGCGCCAGCAGCCCCTTGACAGGGACACAAGAGACCCAGTACTTC
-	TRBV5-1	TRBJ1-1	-	CASSTAQHTEAFF	TGCGCCAGCAGTACAGCCCAGCACACTGAAGCTTTCTTT
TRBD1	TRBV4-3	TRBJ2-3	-	CASSQDGQGGSSDTQYF	TGCGCCAGCAGCCAAGATGGACAGGGTGGTTCATCAGATACGCAGTATTTT
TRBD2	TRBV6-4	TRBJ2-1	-	CASRKLRGAGAPNEQFF	TGTGCCAGCAGGAAACTTAGAGGGGCGGGAGCTCCCAATGAGCAGTTCTTC
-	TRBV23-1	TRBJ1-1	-	CASSEGRVKVWTEAFF	TGCGCCAGTTCGGAGGGGAGGGTAAAAGTTTGGACTGAAGCTTTCTTT
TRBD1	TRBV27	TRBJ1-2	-	CASSLSLGTGGAFYGYTF	TGTGCCAGCAGTTTATCGTTGGGGACAGGAGGCGCCTTCTATGGCTACACCTTC
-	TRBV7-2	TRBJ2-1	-	CASSLGVVEGEQFF	TGTGCCAGCAGCTTAGGGGTCGTCGAGGGTGAGCAGTTCTTC
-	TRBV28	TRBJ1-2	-	CASSFPARDGYTF	TGTGCCAGCAGTTTTCCTGCTAGGGATGGCTACACCTTC
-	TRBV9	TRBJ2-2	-	CASSVAGDSTGELFF	TGTGCCAGCAGCGTAGCAGGAGACAGCACCGGGGAGCTGTTTTTT
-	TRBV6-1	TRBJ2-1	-	CASSEYRGASYNEQFF	TGTGCCAGCAGTGAATATAGGGGCGCGTCCTACAATGAGCAGTTCTTC
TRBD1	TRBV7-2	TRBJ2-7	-	CASSLYDRGLYEQYF	TGTGCCAGCAGCTTATACGACAGGGGGCTATACGAGCAGTACTTC
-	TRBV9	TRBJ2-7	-	CASSVGGTTYEQYF	TGTGCCAGCAGCGTAGGAGGGACAACCTACGAGCAGTACTTC
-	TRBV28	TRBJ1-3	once	CASSAMDILYLGGNTIYF	TGTGCCAGCAGTGCTATGGACATCCTGTACCTGGGTGGAAACACCATATATTTT
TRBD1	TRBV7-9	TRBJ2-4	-	CASSLAGTGNIQYF	TGTGCCAGCAGCTTGGCCGGGACAGGGAACATTCAGTACTTC
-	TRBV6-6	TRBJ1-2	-	CASSNGGTYNYGYTF	TGTGCCAGCAGCAACGGGGGAACATATAACTATGGCTACACCTTC
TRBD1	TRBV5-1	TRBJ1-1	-	CASSPGQGENTEAFF	TGCGCCAGCAGCCCCGGACAGGGTGAGAACACTGAAGCTTTCTTT
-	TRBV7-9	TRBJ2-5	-	CASSLDRVQETQYF	TGTGCCAGCAGCTTAGACAGGGTCCAAGAGACCCAGTACTTC
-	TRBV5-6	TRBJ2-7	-	CASSLFSVSYEQYF	TGTGCCAGCAGCTTATTCTCGGTTTCCTACGAGCAGTACTTC
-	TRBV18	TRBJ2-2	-	CASSPKGAAGTGELFF	TGTGCCAGCTCACCAAAGGGGGCAGCGGGAACCGGGGAGCTGTTTTTT
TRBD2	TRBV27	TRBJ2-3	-	CASSLLAGGMITDTQYF	TGTGCCAGCAGTTTATTGGCGGGAGGGATGATCACAGATACGCAGTATTTT
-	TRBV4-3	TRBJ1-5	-	CASSQDGRENQPQHF	TGCGCCAGCAGCCAAGATGGCAGGGAAAATCAGCCCCAGCATTTT
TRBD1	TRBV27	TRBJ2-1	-	CASSLVSFPNDRGPDEQFF	TGTGCCAGCAGTTTAGTTTCTTTCCCCAACGACAGGGGGCCTGATGAGCAGTTCTTC
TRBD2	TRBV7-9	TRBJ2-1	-	CASSLLGTSGTNEQFF	TGTGCCAGCAGCTTACTAGGGACTAGCGGGACCAATGAGCAGTTCTTC